This is a list of T cell receptor beta chains from one sample in a study of blood T cells in healthy people across ages. TCRdb independently ran MiXCR on the 5' RACE reads; one entry per CDR3 protein. Seen here are roughly 700,000 distinct CDR3 sequences, 49% observed once, and the top ten hold under 35%. Input material: blood. The receptors shown here come from a woman in her sixties in good health. The CDR3 runs from the conserved cysteine through the conserved F or W. A D gene is named only where the DNA matches it firmly. The listing skips clone size in some rows; elsewhere it reads once, few, many or a size class.

abundance,v_gene,d_gene,j_gene,CDR3aa,CDR3nt
few,TRBV28,TRBD2,TRBJ2-5,CASSFGASGRAETQYF,TGTGCCAGCAGTTTCGGGGCTAGCGGGAGGGCGGAGACCCAGTACTTC
few,TRBV20-1,TRBD1,TRBJ2-5,CSASGQGAVETQYF,TGCAGTGCTAGCGGACAGGGAGCCGTAGAGACCCAGTACTTC
.,TRBV6-5,TRBD1,TRBJ2-4,CASSYSPGQGYNIQYF,TGTGCCAGCAGTTACTCCCCAGGACAGGGGTACAACATTCAGTACTTC
.,TRBV6-2/TRBV6-3,TRBD1,TRBJ2-5,CASSSLGRGRIGTQYF,TGTGCCAGCAGTTCCCTGGGCAGGGGGCGAATTGGGACCCAGTACTTC
.,TRBV3-1,.,TRBJ2-1,CASSPPMGSSYNEQFF,TGTGCCAGCAGCCCACCCATGGGGAGCTCCTACAATGAGCAGTTCTTC
few,TRBV29-1,.,TRBJ2-7,CSVEGQGSYNEQYF,TGCAGCGTTGAAGGCCAGGGATCCTACAATGAGCAGTACTTC
.,TRBV28,.,TRBJ1-2,CAITPGGVMTNYGYTF,TGTGCCATTACCCCTGGGGGGGTGATGACGAACTATGGCTACACCTTC
few,TRBV4-2,.,TRBJ2-1,CASSGSESSYNEQFF,TGTGCCAGCAGCGGCAGCGAGAGCTCCTACAATGAGCAGTTCTTC
.,TRBV29-1,TRBD2,TRBJ2-1,CSGGGDPSYNEQFF,TGCAGCGGGGGGGGGGATCCGTCCTACAATGAGCAGTTCTTC
.,TRBV30,.,TRBJ1-2,CASNEDYGYTF,TGTGCTTCAAACGAAGACTATGGCTACACCTTC
.,TRBV7-2,TRBD2,TRBJ2-4,CASSPMTSGRGQNIQYF,TGTGCCAGCAGCCCGATGACTAGCGGGAGGGGTCAAAACATTCAGTACTTC
.,TRBV7-2,.,TRBJ2-7,CASSRDGTRQYF,TGTGCCAGCAGCAGGGACGGAACGCGGCAGTACTTC
few,TRBV29-1,.,TRBJ1-1,CSVSQVREAFF,TGCAGCGTTTCACAGGTCCGCGAAGCTTTCTTT
.,TRBV7-8,TRBD2,TRBJ2-1,CASSFTSGSRYNEQFF,TGTGCCAGCAGCTTCACTAGCGGGAGTCGGTACAATGAGCAGTTCTTC
.,TRBV6-5,.,TRBJ1-1,CASSYIPPGDRDTEAFF,TGTGCCAGCAGTTACATCCCCCCGGGGGATCGTGACACTGAAGCTTTCTTT
.,TRBV7-2,.,TRBJ2-7,CTSSRDSYEQYF,TGTACCAGCAGCAGAGACTCCTACGAGCAGTACTTC
few,TRBV20-1,TRBD2,TRBJ2-1,CSATGLAGVNEQFF,TGCAGTGCAACGGGACTAGCGGGAGTCAATGAGCAGTTCTTC
.,TRBV18,TRBD2,TRBJ2-7,CASSTRTSSSYEQYF,TGTGCCAGCTCAACTCGGACTAGCTCTTCCTACGAGCAGTACTTC
.,TRBV10-3,TRBD2,TRBJ2-3,CAISEFVGREGLTNTQYF,TGTGCCATCAGTGAATTCGTCGGGCGGGAGGGCCTCACAAATACGCAGTATTTT
few,TRBV28,.,TRBJ2-5,CASRTGPRETQYF,TGTGCCAGCAGGACCGGGCCGCGAGAGACCCAGTACTTC